These T cell receptor beta chains were read from a single sample in a study of shared clonotypes between healthy human individuals. The method was immunoSEQ multiplex PCR; TCRdb's version includes in-frame clones alone and lacks a portion of them. Here the sample spans approximately 1,000,000 clones, 75% to 80% being singletons. Sequenced input: memory CD4+ T cells from PBMCs. The receptors derive from a young man in good health. Some clones in this sample may be carry-over from other donors' samples. CDR3s include the opening cysteine and the closing phenylalanine or tryptophan. A D gene is named only where the DNA matches it firmly. The size entry is marked missing in some rows and otherwise reads once, few, many or a size class.

V	J	D	size	DNA	CDR3
TRBV28	TRBJ2-5	-	many	TGTGCCAGCAGTAGCGAGACCCAGTACTTC	CASSSETQYF
TRBV18	TRBJ1-1	TRBD1	-	TGTGCCAGCTCGGGACAGGGCAACACTGAAGCTTTCTTT	CASSGQGNTEAFF
TRBV18	TRBJ2-5	-	-	TGTGCCAGCTCACCGGACGCCTTGACCCGAGGGACCCAGTACTTC	CASSPDALTRGTQYF
TRBV5-4	TRBJ2-2	TRBD2	-	TGTGCCAGCAGCCGGTGGGGGGGGAGCACCGGGGAGCTGTTTTTT	CASSRWGGSTGELFF
TRBV5-1	TRBJ2-5	TRBD1	-	TGCGCCAGCAGCTTGGGGGGACAGTCGGGCGGAGAGACCCAGTACTTC	CASSLGGQSGGETQYF
TRBV7-2	TRBJ2-7	TRBD1	-	TGTGCCAGCAGCTGGGACAGGGGGAAGGAAAACGAGCAGTACTTC	CASSWDRGKENEQYF
TRBV2	TRBJ2-7	-	-	TGTGCCAGCAGTGTGGCTTTCGAGCAGTACTTC	CASSVAFEQYF
TRBV4-3	TRBJ2-5	TRBD2	few	TGCGCCAGCAGTCTCGGATTGGGGCTAGCGGGAGGTGAGACCCAGTACTTC	CASSLGLGLAGGETQYF
TRBV28	TRBJ1-2	-	-	TGTGCCAGCACCAATGGGGCGGGCTATGGCTACACCTTC	CASTNGAGYGYTF
TRBV27	TRBJ2-5	TRBD2	-	TGTGCCAGCAGTTTGGGGGGGTACCAAGAGACCCAGTACTTC	CASSLGGYQETQYF
TRBV28	TRBJ1-6	-	once	TGTGCCAGCAGTACCCAATCGGATTCACCCCTCCACTTT	CASSTQSDSPLHF
TRBV4-3	TRBJ2-1	TRBD1	-	TGCGCCAGCAGCCAAGTAGGCAGGGGGTTTTTCGATGAGCAGTTCTTC	CASSQVGRGFFDEQFF
TRBV6-1	TRBJ2-5	-	-	TGTGCCAGCGGGGTGGGAAGAGAGACCCAGTACTTC	CASGVGRETQYF
TRBV21-1	TRBJ2-2	-	-	TGTGCCAAACGGAGGGGTAACGCCGGGGAGCTGTTTTTT	CAKRRGNAGELFF
TRBV27	TRBJ2-7	-	-	TGTGCCAGCAGTAATGGACGGAGTTACGAGCAGTACTTC	CASSNGRSYEQYF
TRBV5-1	TRBJ1-1	-	-	TGCGCCAGCAGCGTCGAACAGGGAATGAACACTGAAGCTTTCTTT	CASSVEQGMNTEAFF
TRBV5-1	TRBJ2-7	-	-	TGCGCCAGCAGCTTGGCCACGGGAGCAGTCGAGCAGTACTTC	CASSLATGAVEQYF
TRBV29-1	TRBJ2-1	TRBD2	-	TGCAGCGTTGCAGCCGGGACTACTAACAATGAGCAGTTCTTC	CSVAAGTTNNEQFF
TRBV6-5	TRBJ1-3	TRBD1	-	TGTGCCAGCAGCTTGACAGGGGGCAAAGGAAACACCATATATTTT	CASSLTGGKGNTIYF
TRBV15	TRBJ2-7	-	-	TGTGCCACCAGCAGGCGTAGCGGTACCTACGAGCAGTACTTC	CATSRRSGTYEQYF
TRBV11-2	TRBJ2-1	-	-	TGTGCCAGCAGCTTTCAGGGGGGCGCCTACAATGAGCAGTTCTTC	CASSFQGGAYNEQFF
TRBV7-2	TRBJ1-6	-	-	TGTGCCAGCAGCTTATTAGGCTCACCCCTCCACTTT	CASSLLGSPLHF
TRBV9	TRBJ1-4	-	once	TGTGCCAGCAGCCCAGGACCCAGTAATGAAAAACTGTTTTTT	CASSPGPSNEKLFF
TRBV27	TRBJ2-7	TRBD2	-	TGTGCCAGCAGCCCGGGACTAGCGGGAAGGCGGGCCTACGAGCAGTACTTC	CASSPGLAGRRAYEQYF
TRBV7-3	TRBJ1-1	-	-	TGTGCCAGCAGCTTTAATTCGGGGAACACTGAAGCTTTCTTT	CASSFNSGNTEAFF
TRBV30	TRBJ1-5	-	few	TGTGCCTGGAGTGTAGATAGCAATCAGCCCCAGCATTTT	CAWSVDSNQPQHF
TRBV1	TRBJ2-3	-	few	TGCACCAGCAGCCAGACAGGGGTCACAGATACGCAGTATTTT	CTSSQTGVTDTQYF
TRBV28	TRBJ1-2	-	-	TGTGCCAGCAGCCGGACGGGAGCTAACTATGGCTACACCTTC	CASSRTGANYGYTF
TRBV28	TRBJ2-1	TRBD2	-	TGTGCTACAGCGGGACCCAACAATAATGAGCAGTTCTTC	CATAGPNNNEQFF
TRBV6-1	TRBJ2-7	-	-	TGTGCCAGCAGTGATAGGGGGGAGCAGTACTTC	CASSDRGEQYF
TRBV28	TRBJ1-5	-	-	TGTGCCAGCAGTTTGGCAGGGGTAGGGCAGCCCCAGCATTTT	CASSLAGVGQPQHF
TRBV11-2	TRBJ2-3	-	-	TGTGCCAGCAGCTTCTTGGGGTCGTACTGTTATTTT	CASSFLGSYCYF
TRBV6-6	TRBJ2-1	-	-	TGTGCCAGCAGCCCCCGAAACAGCGAGCAGTTCTTC	CASSPRNSEQFF
TRBV5-1	TRBJ1-4	-	-	TGCGCCAGCAGCATAGGGAGGACTAATGAAAAACTGTTTTTT	CASSIGRTNEKLFF
TRBV5-1	TRBJ2-3	-	-	TGCGCCAGTCAAGGGGGTGCCAGTCGGGTGTCGACAGATACGCAGTATTTT	CASQGGASRVSTDTQYF
TRBV6-6	TRBJ2-5	-	-	TGTGCCAGCAGTTACGCGACAGCCCAAGAGACCCAGTACTTC	CASSYATAQETQYF
TRBV11-2	TRBJ2-2	-	-	TGTGCCAGCAGCTTATTGGTGAACGGGGAGCTGTTTTTT	CASSLLVNGELFF
TRBV9	TRBJ1-3	-	-	TGTGCCAGCAGCGTAGTATCAAATCCGGGAAACACCATATATTTT	CASSVVSNPGNTIYF
TRBV2	TRBJ1-1	-	-	TGTGCCGTTGATGGACGAGACACTGAAGCTTTCTTT	CAVDGRDTEAFF
TRBV9	TRBJ1-1	TRBD1	few	TGTGCCAGCAGCGTCCAGGGGGCGTTGAACACTGAAGCTTTCTTT	CASSVQGALNTEAFF
TRBV9	TRBJ2-3	TRBD2	-	TGTGCCAGCAGCCCAGGGACTAGCGGGACTGGCACAGATACGCAGTATTTT	CASSPGTSGTGTDTQYF
TRBV21-1	TRBJ2-1	-	-	TGTGCCAGCAGCAAAGCGTTCTGGTTCTTC	CASSKAFWFF
TRBV19	TRBJ1-2	TRBD1	once	TGTGCCAGTAGTATGTGGGACAGGGGAAACTATGGCTACACCTTC	CASSMWDRGNYGYTF
TRBV9	TRBJ2-1	TRBD2	-	TGTGCCAGCAGCGGACGGACTAGCGGGAAAACAAACAATGAGCAGTTCTTC	CASSGRTSGKTNNEQFF
TRBV5-1	TRBJ2-4	TRBD2	-	TGCGCCAGCAGCTTGGTAGGTAGCGGGGCCAAAAACATTCAGTACTTC	CASSLVGSGAKNIQYF
TRBV18	TRBJ2-5	-	-	TGTGCCAGCTCACCAAATGTGCAGCAAGAGACCCAGTACTTC	CASSPNVQQETQYF
TRBV7-8	TRBJ1-3	-	-	TGTGCCAGCAGCAGAACGGGATCTGGAAACACCATATATTTT	CASSRTGSGNTIYF
TRBV12-5	TRBJ2-7	TRBD1	once	TGTGCTAGTGGTTGGACGGGACAGGGTATATCCTACGAGCAGTACTTC	CASGWTGQGISYEQYF
TRBV30	TRBJ2-7	-	-	TGTGCCTGGAGTGGTAGCGGAACCTACGAGCAGTACTTC	CAWSGSGTYEQYF
TRBV27	TRBJ1-5	-	-	TGTGCCAGTGCAGGGCGGCAGAATAATCAGCCCCAGCATTTT	CASAGRQNNQPQHF
TRBV6-1	TRBJ2-7	TRBD1	-	TGTGCCAGCAGCCCGGGACAGGGCGGCGAGCAGTACTTC	CASSPGQGGEQYF